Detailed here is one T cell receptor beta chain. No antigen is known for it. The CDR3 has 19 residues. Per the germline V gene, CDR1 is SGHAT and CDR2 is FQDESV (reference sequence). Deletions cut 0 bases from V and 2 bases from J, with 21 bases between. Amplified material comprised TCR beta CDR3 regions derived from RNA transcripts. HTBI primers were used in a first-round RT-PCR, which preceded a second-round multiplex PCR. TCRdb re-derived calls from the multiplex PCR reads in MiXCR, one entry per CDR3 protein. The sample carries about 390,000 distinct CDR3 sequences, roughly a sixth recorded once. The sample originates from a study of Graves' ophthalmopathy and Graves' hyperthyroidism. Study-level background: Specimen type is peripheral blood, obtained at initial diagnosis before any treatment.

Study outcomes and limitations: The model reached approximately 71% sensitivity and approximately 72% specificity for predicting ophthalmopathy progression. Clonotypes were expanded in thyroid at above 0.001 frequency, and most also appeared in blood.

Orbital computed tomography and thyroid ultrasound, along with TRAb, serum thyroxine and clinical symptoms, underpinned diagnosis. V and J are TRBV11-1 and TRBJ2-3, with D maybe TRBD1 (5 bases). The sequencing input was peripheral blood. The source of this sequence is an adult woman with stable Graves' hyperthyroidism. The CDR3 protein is CASSLAPSPTRQLTDTQYF. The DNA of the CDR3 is TGTGCCAGCAGCTTAGCCCCATCCCCCACCAGACAGCTCACAGATACGCAGTATTTT.